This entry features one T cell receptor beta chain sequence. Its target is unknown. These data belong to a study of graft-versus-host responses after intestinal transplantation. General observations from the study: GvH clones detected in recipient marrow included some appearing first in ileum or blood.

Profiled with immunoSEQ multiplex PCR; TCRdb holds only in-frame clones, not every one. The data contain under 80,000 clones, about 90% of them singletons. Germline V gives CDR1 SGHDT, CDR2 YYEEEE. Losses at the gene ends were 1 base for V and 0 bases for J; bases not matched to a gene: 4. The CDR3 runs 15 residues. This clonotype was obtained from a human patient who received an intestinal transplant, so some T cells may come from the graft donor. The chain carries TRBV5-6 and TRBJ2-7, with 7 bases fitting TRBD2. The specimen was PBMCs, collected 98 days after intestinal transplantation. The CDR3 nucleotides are TGTGCCAGCAGCTTGTGGCGGGAGAGCTCCTACGAGCAGTACTTC. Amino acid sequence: CASSLWRESSYEQYF.